This record covers a single T cell receptor (beta chain). This sample is part of a study of blood T cell repertoires in COVID-19. For the study at large: The United States, Italy and Spain were the sources of the acute and convalescent COVID-19 samples. In each case, the material was cDNA or gDNA derived from T cells, B-cell-depleted T cells, or PBMCs.

In the original processing: Estimates of nucleated cell counts were drawn from the amplification of reference gene primers. The data were produced by immunoSEQ multiplex PCR, yet TCRdb's version contains in-frame clones alone and is incomplete. V and J calls and clone size are copied from that table; D and trimming were computed from the DNA. The sample contains over 150,000 clones, about 82% of which appear only once. Trimming removed 5 bases at V and 6 bases at J, with 16 bases between. The CDR3 sequence is 14 residues long. From germline, CDR1 is MDHEN and CDR2 SYDVKM. The chain links TRBV28 to TRBJ1-2; D might be TRBD1 (5 bases). This TCR was sampled from a man in his fifties with active or convalescent COVID-19. The specimen was peripheral blood. The CDR3 protein is CASSPLGGNDGYTF. In DNA form, the CDR3 reads TGTGCCAGCAGTCCACTCGGGGGGAATGATGGCTACACCTTC.